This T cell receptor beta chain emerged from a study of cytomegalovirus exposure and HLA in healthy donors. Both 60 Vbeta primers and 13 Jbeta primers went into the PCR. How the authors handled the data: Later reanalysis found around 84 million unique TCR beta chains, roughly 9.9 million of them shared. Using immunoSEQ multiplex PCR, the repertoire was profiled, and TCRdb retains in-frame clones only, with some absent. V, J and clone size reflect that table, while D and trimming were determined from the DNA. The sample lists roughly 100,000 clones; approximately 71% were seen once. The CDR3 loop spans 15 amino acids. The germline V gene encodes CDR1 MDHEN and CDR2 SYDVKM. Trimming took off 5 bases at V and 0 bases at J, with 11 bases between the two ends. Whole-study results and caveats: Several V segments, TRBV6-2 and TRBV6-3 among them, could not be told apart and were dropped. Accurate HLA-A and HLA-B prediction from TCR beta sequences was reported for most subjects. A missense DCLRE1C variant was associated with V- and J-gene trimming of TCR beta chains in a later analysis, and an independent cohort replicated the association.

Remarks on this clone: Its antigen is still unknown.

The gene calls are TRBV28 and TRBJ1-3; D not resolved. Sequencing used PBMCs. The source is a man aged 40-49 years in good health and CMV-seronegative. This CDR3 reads CASSPVAISGNTIYF. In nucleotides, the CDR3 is TGTGCCAGCAGTCCCGTAGCCATCTCTGGAAACACCATATATTTT.